These 3 T cell receptor beta chains share one sample of origin, sequenced in a study of CD8+ T cells in alopecia areata. Sequencing templates came from extracted RNA that was reverse transcribed into cDNA. TCRdb's copy holds only in-frame clones and misses some; the assay was immunoSEQ multiplex PCR. The table records around 100,000 clones, more than 65% of them present only once. Treatment indicated: oral pan-JAK inhibitor, 5-10 mg twice daily. Sequenced here: CD8+ T cells sorted from blood, sampled at roughly week 45, from a patient treated with tofacitinib. Receptor source: a human donor with alopecia areata.

V is TRBV4-1 and J is TRBJ1-1; a possible D gene is TRBD1 (6 bases). CDR1 MGHRA and CDR2 YSYEKL come from the germline V gene. The CDR3 has 15 residues. V was pared by 0 bases and J by 1 base, with 9 bases between. The CDR3 sequence is CASSQDDRPNTEAFF. CDR3 sequence (DNA): TGCGCCAGCAGCCAAGATGACAGGCCGAACACTGAAGCTTTCTTT.

V and J are TRBV23-1 and TRBJ1-1; 9 bases fit TRBD1. TRBV23-1 is noted as an ORF with a role that remains uncertain. V shed 9 bases and J 0 bases; nucleotides not matched to a gene: 23. There are 20 residues in the CDR3. The CDR3 is CARRANRGHIRFQMNTEAFF. The CDR3 DNA reads TGCGCCAGGCGGGCCAACAGGGGGCACATTCGATTCCAAATGAACACTGAAGCTTTCTTT.

The genes are TRBV6-5 and TRBJ2-2; D ambiguous. Germline CDR1 and CDR2: MNHEY and SVGAGI. Trimming took 5 bases from V and 2 from J, leaving 6 bases between them. This CDR3 contains 13 residues. Here the CDR3 reads CASSKGNTGELFF. The DNA for the CDR3 is TGTGCCAGCAGTAAGGGAAACACCGGGGAGCTGTTTTTT.